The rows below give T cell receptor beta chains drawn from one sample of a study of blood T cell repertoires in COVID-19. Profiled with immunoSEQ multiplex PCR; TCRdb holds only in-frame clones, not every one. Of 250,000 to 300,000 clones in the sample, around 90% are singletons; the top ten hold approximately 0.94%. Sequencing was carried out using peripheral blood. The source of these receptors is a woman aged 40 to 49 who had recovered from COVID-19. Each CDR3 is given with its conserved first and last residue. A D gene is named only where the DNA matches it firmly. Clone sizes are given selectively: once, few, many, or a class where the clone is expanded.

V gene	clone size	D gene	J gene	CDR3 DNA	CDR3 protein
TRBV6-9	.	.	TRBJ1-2	TGTGCCAGCAGCGGACAGTACGGAGGCTACACCTTC	CASSGQYGGYTF
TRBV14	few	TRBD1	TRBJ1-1	TGTGCCAGCAGCCGACAGGGGAACACTGAAGCTTTCTTT	CASSRQGNTEAFF
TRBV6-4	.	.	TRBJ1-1	TGTGCCAGCAGTCCTAGGACATCCCCACGGCCCACTGAAGCTTTCTTT	CASSPRTSPRPTEAFF
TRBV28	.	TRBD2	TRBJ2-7	TGTGCCAGCAGCCGCGGGACTAGCGGGAGATGGCGCCCCTACGAGCAGTACTTC	CASSRGTSGRWRPYEQYF
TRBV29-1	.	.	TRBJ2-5	TGCAGCGTTGCGCAGGGTTTGCAAGAGACCCAGTACTTC	CSVAQGLQETQYF
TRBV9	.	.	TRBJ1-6	TGTGCCAGCAGCGTAGTGGCAGAAGATTCACCCCTCCACTTT	CASSVVAEDSPLHF
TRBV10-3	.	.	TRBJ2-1	TGTGCCACCAGGGGAGCGGGGAGCTCCTACAATGAGCAGTTCTTC	CATRGAGSSYNEQFF
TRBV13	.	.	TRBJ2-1	TGTGCCAGCAGCTCCGGGCTAGCTGCCAATGAGCAGTTCTTC	CASSSGLAANEQFF
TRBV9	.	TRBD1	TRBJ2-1	TGTGCCAGCAGCGTCTCCGGGACAGGGGTGGGCAATGAGCAGTTCTTC	CASSVSGTGVGNEQFF
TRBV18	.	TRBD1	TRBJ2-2	TGTGCCAGCTCACCCCCACAGGGGATGAACACCGGGGAGCTGTTTTTT	CASSPPQGMNTGELFF
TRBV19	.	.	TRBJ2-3	TGTGCCAGTAGAGCTCCGGGGGATACGCAGTATTTT	CASRAPGDTQYF
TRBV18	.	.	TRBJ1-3	TGTGCCAGCTCAGCCCCGGACGGCCTCTCTCGGGGTGGAAACACCATATATTTT	CASSAPDGLSRGGNTIYF
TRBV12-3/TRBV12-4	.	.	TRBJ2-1	TGTGCCAGCAGTTTAAAATCGGGGGATGAGCAGTTCTTC	CASSLKSGDEQFF
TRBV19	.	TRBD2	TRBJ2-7	TGTGCCAGTACCACCGGGACTAGCGCGAACTACGAGCAGTACTTC	CASTTGTSANYEQYF
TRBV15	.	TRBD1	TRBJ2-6	TGTGCCACCAGCAGAGACCTACAGGGGGGAGGCTCTGGGGCCAACGTCCTGACTTTC	CATSRDLQGGGSGANVLTF
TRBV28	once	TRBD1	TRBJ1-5	TGTGCCGGACAACAGGGGCCCGGGGATAGCAATCAGCCCCAGCATTTT	CAGQQGPGDSNQPQHF
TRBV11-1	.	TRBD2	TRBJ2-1	TGTGCCAGCAGTTTTACCGGGACTAGCTACAATGAGCAGTTCTTC	CASSFTGTSYNEQFF
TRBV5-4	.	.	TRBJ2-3	TGTGCCAGCAGCCCGGACAGTGGGTTGGATACGCAGTATTTT	CASSPDSGLDTQYF
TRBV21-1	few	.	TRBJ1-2	TGTGCCAGCAGCAAAGGGACGGGACAGATTATCGGCTACACCTTC	CASSKGTGQIIGYTF
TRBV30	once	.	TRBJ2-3	TGTGCCTGGAGTGTAAGCGGGGATACGCAGTATTTT	CAWSVSGDTQYF
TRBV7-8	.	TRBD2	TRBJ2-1	TGTGCCAGCAGCTTAGGACTCGGCGGGAGGGCGTCCTACAATGAGCAGTTCTTC	CASSLGLGGRASYNEQFF
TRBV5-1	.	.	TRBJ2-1	TGCGCCAGCAGTGGGAGAGCCAATGAGCAGTTCTTC	CASSGRANEQFF
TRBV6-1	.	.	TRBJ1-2	TGTGCCAGCAGTGGACCTCCTGACAGGCTCACCTATGGCTACACCTTC	CASSGPPDRLTYGYTF
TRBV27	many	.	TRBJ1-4	TGTGCCAGCGCAAGAGACAAAGGTGAAAAACTGTTTTTT	CASARDKGEKLFF
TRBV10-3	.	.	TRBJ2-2	TGTGCCATCAAAGGAAGCGCCGGGGAGCTGTTTTTT	CAIKGSAGELFF
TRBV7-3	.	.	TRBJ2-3	TGTGCCAGCAGCCTGGGAGTGGGGAGCACAGATACGCAGTATTTT	CASSLGVGSTDTQYF
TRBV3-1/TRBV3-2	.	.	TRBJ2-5	TGTGCCAGCAGCCAAGCCGGGGTGGAGACCCAGTACTTC	CASSQAGVETQYF
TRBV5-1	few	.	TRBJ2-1	TGCGCCAGCAGCTTGGGAGGGGGATCGACCTACAATGAGCAGTTCTTC	CASSLGGGSTYNEQFF